These 20 T cell receptor beta chains were sequenced from one sample in a study of shared clonotypes between healthy human individuals. Some clones are missing from TCRdb's copy, which holds only in-frame ones; the method was immunoSEQ multiplex PCR. The table lists roughly 500,000 clones, 70% to 80% of them singletons. Specimen: PBMCs. These receptors were collected from a middle-aged woman in good health. Some clones in this sample may be carry-over from other donors' samples.

The CDR3 DNA follows: TGTGCCAGCAGTCCGGGACACTCTGGAAACACCATATATTTT. Encoded protein: CASSPGHSGNTIYF. This rearrangement joins TRBV6-5 to TRBJ1-3; a weak D match, TRBD1 (6 bases). This CDR3 has 14 amino acids. V was trimmed by 5 bases and J by 0 bases, leaving 8 bases between them. Per the germline V gene, CDR1 is MNHEY and CDR2 is SVGAGI.

This chain joins TRBV16 and TRBJ1-2; 7 nucleotides agree with TRBD1. In germline, CDR1 is KGHSY, CDR2 FQNENV. This CDR3 has 14 amino acids. Trimming took 4 bases from V and 4 from J; bases not matched to a gene: 6. In DNA form, the CDR3 reads TGTGCCAGCAGCCCAGCGGGACAGCCCTATGGCTACACCTTC. It encodes CASSPAGQPYGYTF.

The V and J genes are TRBV30 and TRBJ2-5; 13 bases are shared with TRBD2. The V gene's germline CDR1 is GTSNPN and CDR2 SVGIG (reference sequence). The CDR3 is made up of 16 amino acids. With 3 bases clipped from V and 11 bases from J, the junction kept 15 bases outside the gene matches. In DNA, the CDR3 is TGTGCCTGGAGCTTATCCCTAGGACTAGCGGGAGCAGCGCAGTACTTC. This codes for CAWSLSLGLAGAAQYF.

The J gene is TRBJ2-1, the V gene TRBV11-1; 10 bases are a match to TRBD2. Germline V CDR1 and CDR2: SGHAT, FQDESV (reference sequence). This CDR3 comprises 15 residues. With 5 bases clipped from V and 6 bases from J, the junction kept 7 bases outside the gene matches. The CDR3 reads CASSRSGRMGNEQFF. CDR3 in DNA: TGTGCCAGCAGCCGTAGCGGGAGGATGGGCAATGAGCAGTTCTTC.

V is TRBV7-2 and J is TRBJ1-3; no definite D call. The CDR3 consists of 15 residues. Germline V gene lookup returns CDR1 SGHTA and CDR2 FQGNSA. V lost 1 base and J 4 bases, leaving 11 bases between the germline ends. The CDR3 loop is CASSLDSGGGNTIYF. DNA of the CDR3: TGTGCCAGCAGCTTAGATTCAGGAGGAGGAAACACCATATATTTT. Combining the CDR3 with reference TRBV7-2 and TRBJ1-3 gives the whole variable domain GAGVSQSPSNKVTEKGKDVELRCDPISGHTALYWYRQSLGQGLEFLIYFQGNSAPDKSGLPSDRFSAERTGGSVSTLTIQRTQQEDSAVYLCASSLDSGGGNTIYFGEGSWLTVV.

J is TRBJ2-1 and V is TRBV5-5; D is perhaps TRBD2 (5 bases). Germline V gives CDR1 SGHKS, CDR2 YYEKEE (reference sequence). The CDR3 totals 12 residues. V was clipped by 5 bases and J by 8 bases, with 11 bases between them. In DNA form, the CDR3 reads TGTGCCAGCAGTAGGCTAGCTGATGAGCAGTTCTTC. It encodes CASSRLADEQFF.

In its sample, this clone was seen once. The genes are TRBV28 and TRBJ1-3; a possible D gene is TRBD1 (5 bases). The CDR3 extends over 17 amino acids. Germline V lookup: CDR1 MDHEN, CDR2 SYDVKM. Trimming removed 2 bases at V and 9 bases at J, with 23 bases between. The CDR3 DNA follows: TGTGCCAGCAGTTTAATTCTAGCTCCGGCAGGGAAAGGCACCATATATTTT. Translated, it gives CASSLILAPAGKGTIYF. The whole variable domain, filled in from reference TRBV28 and TRBJ1-3, reads DVKVTQSSRYLVKRTGEKVFLECVQDMDHENMFWYRQDPGLGLRLIYFSYDVKMKEKGDIPEGYSVSREKKERFSLILESASTNQTSMYLCASSLILAPAGKGTIYFGEGSWLTVV.

This clone was seen a handful of times. The V gene is TRBV29-1, the J gene TRBJ1-1, with D possibly matching TRBD1 (5 bases). This CDR3 has 15 residues. CDR1 is SQVTM, CDR2 ANQGSEA, per germline. Trimming cost V 0 bases and J 4 bases, with 15 bases left between them. The CDR3 DNA sequence: TGCAGCGTTGAAGAGGGAAGGGGATGGGGCACTGAAGCTTTCTTT. It encodes CSVEEGRGWGTEAFF.

This chain links TRBV19 with TRBJ1-2; D call uncertain. The CDR3 totals 14 residues. Per germline, CDR1 LNHDA and CDR2 SQIVND (reference sequence). V dropped 1 base and J dropped 8 bases, with 14 bases sitting between them. This CDR3 reads CASSIGTGLGGYTF. DNA of the CDR3: TGTGCCAGTAGTATAGGGACCGGCCTCGGAGGCTACACCTTC.

This clone occurred a few times. This chain links TRBV14 with TRBJ2-2; D might be TRBD1 (6 bases). The CDR3 length is 15 residues. The V gene's germline CDR1 is SGHDN and CDR2 FVKESK. V was shortened by 6 bases and J by 0 bases, with 11 bases between the two germline ends. CDR3 DNA: TGTGCCAGCAGTAGGACAGCCGCGAACACCGGGGAGCTGTTTTTT. Its translation: CASSRTAANTGELFF.

This chain links TRBV19 with TRBJ1-4; the D is unclear. Looked up from germline, CDR1 is LNHDA and CDR2 is SQIVND (reference sequence). V gave up 8 bases and J gave up 8 bases, with 15 bases separating them. CDR3 size: 13 residues. CDR3 DNA: TGTGCCAGTCGGAAATCCCTGGGGGAAAAACTGTTTTTT. Translated: CASRKSLGEKLFF. Variable domain in full (rest from reference TRBV19 and TRBJ1-4): DGGITQSPKYLFRKEGQNVTLSCEQNLNHDAMYWYRQDPGQGLRLIYYSQIVNDFQKGDIAEGYSVSREKKESFPLTVTSAQKNPTAFYLCASRKSLGEKLFFGSGTQLSVL.

The chain links TRBV29-1 to TRBJ2-7, with TRBD2 matching over 9 bases. CDR1 is SQVTM, CDR2 ANQGSEA, per germline. CDR3 length: 17 amino acids. The trim removed 2 bases at V and 3 bases at J, leaving 14 bases unmatched. The CDR3, as DNA: TGCAGCGTTGAAACCAGCCAGTCTAGCGGGGTTCACTACGAGCAGTACTTC. It encodes CSVETSQSSGVHYEQYF.

This chain uses TRBV6-5 with TRBJ1-4, with 9 positions matching TRBD1. Losses at the gene ends were 6 bases for V and 8 bases for J; bases not matched to a gene: 7. Germline assignment: CDR1 MNHEY and CDR2 SVGAGI. The CDR3 loop spans 14 amino acids. The CDR3 region has the DNA TGTGCCAGCAGCCAGACAGGGGGAGGCGAAAAACTGTTTTTT. Translating it yields CASSQTGGGEKLFF.

This clone has a count of ten or more. The chain has TRBV5-4 and TRBJ1-2, with a tentative D call TRBD1 (6 bases). Between the trimmed V and J ends, which lost 9 bases and 1 base, there was a span of 16 bases. CDR3 length: 14 amino acids. Germline CDR1 SGHNT, CDR2 YYREEE (reference sequence). The DNA of the CDR3 is TGTGCCATCCGTAGGCCAGGGGTTAACTATGGCTACACCTTC. This sequence encodes CAIRRPGVNYGYTF.

The V and J genes are TRBV10-2 and TRBJ2-3; the match to TRBD2 covers 15 bases. Germline V gene lookup returns CDR1 WSHSY and CDR2 SAAADI. J was trimmed by 3 bases and V by 5 bases; bases with no gene match: 3. The CDR3 has 16 residues. Here the CDR3 reads CASSQGLAGGTDTQYF. Here the CDR3 DNA reads TGCGCCAGCAGTCAGGGACTAGCGGGAGGTACAGATACGCAGTATTTT.

CDR3 nucleotides: TGTGCCAGCTCACGGGACAGCTCTGGAAACACCATATATTTT. Amino acid sequence: CASSRDSSGNTIYF. J is TRBJ1-3 and V is TRBV18; TRBD1 matches at 7 bases. Germline CDR1 reads KGHSH; CDR2 reads LQKENI. The CDR3 has 14 residues. Trimming took 4 bases from V and 0 from J; bases not matched to a gene: 0.

The chain couples TRBV10-3 to TRBJ2-2; no clear D. The germline gives CDR1 ENHRY, CDR2 SYGVKD. Between the trimmed V and J ends, which lost 6 bases and 7 bases, there was a span of 6 bases. The CDR3 has 11 amino acids. The CDR3 coding sequence is TGTGCCATCAGGTTAGACGGGGAGCTGTTTTTT. Translated, it gives CAIRLDGELFF.

This chain joins TRBV19 and TRBJ1-2; TRBD1 matches at 7 bases. Germline CDR1 reads LNHDA; CDR2 reads SQIVND (reference sequence). The J segment lost 14 bases and the V segment lost 3 bases, leaving 15 bases of the junction unmatched. The CDR3 runs to 14 residues. The CDR3 sequence is CASSMRGGESPLTF. CDR3 DNA sequence: TGTGCCAGTAGTATGAGAGGGGGCGAGTCTCCCCTGACCTTC.

A few counts support this clone. As DNA, the CDR3 is TGCAGCGTGACGGGAGGCGACCGTAGCACAGATACGCAGTATTTT. Translated: CSVTGGDRSTDTQYF. The chain recombines TRBV29-1 with TRBJ2-3; TRBD2 agrees at 7 bases. J lost 0 bases, V lost 6 bases, and 9 bases had no gene match. The CDR3 is 15 residues long. Germline values: CDR1 SQVTM, CDR2 ANQGSEA.

This clone was seen only a few times. The genes are TRBV28 and TRBJ2-1, with 8 bases matching TRBD2. Germline values: CDR1 MDHEN, CDR2 SYDVKM. CDR3 length equals 13 residues. V trimming: 3 bases; J trimming: 8 bases; junction bases outside the gene matches: 3. The CDR3 loop reads CASSFGLADEQFF. The CDR3 DNA follows: TGTGCCAGCAGTTTCGGACTAGCAGATGAGCAGTTCTTC.